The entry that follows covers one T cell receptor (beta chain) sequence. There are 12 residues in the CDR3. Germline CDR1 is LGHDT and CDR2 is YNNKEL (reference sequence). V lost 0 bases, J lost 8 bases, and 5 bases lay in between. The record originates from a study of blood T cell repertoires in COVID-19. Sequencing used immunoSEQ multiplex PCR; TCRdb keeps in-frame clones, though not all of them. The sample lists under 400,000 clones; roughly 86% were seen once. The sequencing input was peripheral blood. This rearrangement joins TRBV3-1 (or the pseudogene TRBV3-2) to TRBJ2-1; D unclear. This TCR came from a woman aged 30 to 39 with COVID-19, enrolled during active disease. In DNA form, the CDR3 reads TGTGCCAGCAGCCAAGATCCGGATGAGCAGTTCTTC. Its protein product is CASSQDPDEQFF.